The present T cell receptor (beta chain) was sequenced within a study of shared clonotypes between healthy human individuals. General study points: On the whole, naive subsets had larger estimated richness than memory subsets had. A reduction in generation probabilities was seen for non-shared clonotypes relative to those shared by all four donors. When naive CD4 clonotypes were compared across several donors, about 4.8% were shared.

This CDR3 region has 13 residues. Per the germline V gene, CDR1 is WNHNN and CDR2 is SYGVQD (reference sequence). Terminally differentiated effector memory CD45RA+ cells were excluded by CCR7 positive selection of CD45RO-negative cells. Turning to this clone: Its target is not known.

Assay: immunoSEQ multiplex PCR; the TCRdb copy retains only in-frame clones and omits some. The data contain around 650,000 clones, 90% to 97% of them singletons. Material: naive CD8+ T cells sorted from blood. The clonotype was recovered from a woman aged 30 to 39 in good health. The V and J genes are TRBV10-1 and TRBJ2-5; D may be TRBD2 (5 bases). Near its end, the DNA agrees better with TRBJ2-7, so the J call may be wrong. In DNA, the CDR3 is TGCGCCAGCAGTCCACTAGGGATGGGCGAGCAGTACTTC. Amino acid sequence: CASSPLGMGEQYF.